Given below is one T cell receptor beta chain in context. It was with 60 Vbeta and 13 Jbeta primers that the PCR ran. Data came from immunoSEQ multiplex PCR; TCRdb stores just in-frame clones and leaves some out. The data show 85,000 to 120,000 clones, with 70% to 90% seen just once and just over 2.5% held by the top ten. This entry is derived from a study of cytomegalovirus exposure and HLA in healthy donors. The CDR3 spans 15 residues. Trimming stripped 4 bases from V and 2 bases from J, with 11 bases between. In germline, CDR1 is MNHEY, CDR2 SVGAGI. The chain uses TRBV6-5 and TRBJ2-2; possible D gene TRBD2, 6 bases. The sequence came from a middle-aged man in good health and CMV-seronegative. Sequencing used PBMCs. The CDR3 spells CASSLGGANTGELFF. CDR3 nucleotides: TGTGCCAGCAGTTTAGGCGGGGCCAACACCGGGGAGCTGTTTTTT.